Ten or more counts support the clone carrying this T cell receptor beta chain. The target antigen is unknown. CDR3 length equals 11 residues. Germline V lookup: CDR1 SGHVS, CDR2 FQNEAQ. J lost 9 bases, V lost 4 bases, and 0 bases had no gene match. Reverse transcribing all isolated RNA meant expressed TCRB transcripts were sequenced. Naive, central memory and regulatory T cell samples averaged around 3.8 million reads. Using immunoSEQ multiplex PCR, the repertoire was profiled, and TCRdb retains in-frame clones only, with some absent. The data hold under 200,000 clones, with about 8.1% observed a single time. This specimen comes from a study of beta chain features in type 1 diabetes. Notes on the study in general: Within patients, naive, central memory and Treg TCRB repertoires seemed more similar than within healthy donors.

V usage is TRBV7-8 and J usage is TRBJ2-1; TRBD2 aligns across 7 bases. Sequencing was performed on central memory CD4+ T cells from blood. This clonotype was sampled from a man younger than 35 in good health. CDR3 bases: TGTGCCAGCAGCTCGGGAGGTGAGCAGTTCTTC. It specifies CASSSGGEQFF.